This T cell receptor beta chain came from a study of OX40 agonist ivuxolimab in advanced cancers. Overall study: Patients were dosed intravenously with ivuxolimab at 0.01 to 10 mg/kg every 2 weeks. General study results and limits: The expanded peripheral T cells' antigen specificity was not determined. At 0.1 to 3.0 mg/kg, CD4+ and CD8+ blood T cells expanded clonally by week 6.

With respect to this clone: No antigen is known for it.

The CDR3 is 17 amino acids. Measured with immunoSEQ multiplex PCR; TCRdb has only the in-frame clones, and not every one. The repertoire holds tens of thousands of clones, with approximately 90% as singletons. The source of this sequence is an adult with an advanced solid tumor such as melanoma, head and neck, liver or kidney cancer. The sequencing here drew on CD4+ or CD8+ T cells sorted from blood, taken in a trial of the OX40 agonist ivuxolimab. This chain links TRBV1 with TRBJ2-5. Matching the DNA end better, TRBJ2-7 makes the J call doubtful. TRBV1 is annotated as a pseudogene. CDR3 sequence reads: CTSSQVCLARARYEQYF. CDR3 DNA: TGCACCAGCAGCCAAGTGTGTTTGGCCCGTGCTCGCTACGAGCAGTACTTC.